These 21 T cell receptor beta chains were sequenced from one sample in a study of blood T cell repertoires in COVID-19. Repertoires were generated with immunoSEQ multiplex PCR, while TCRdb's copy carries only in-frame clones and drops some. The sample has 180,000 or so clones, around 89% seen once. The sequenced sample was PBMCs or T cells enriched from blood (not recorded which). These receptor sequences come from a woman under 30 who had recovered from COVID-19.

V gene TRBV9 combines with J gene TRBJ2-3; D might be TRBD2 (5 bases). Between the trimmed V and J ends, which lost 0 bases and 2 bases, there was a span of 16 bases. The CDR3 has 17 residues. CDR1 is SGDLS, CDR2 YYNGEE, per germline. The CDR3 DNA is TGTGCCAGCAGCGTAGCGGCTTGGGCGGGCCACACAGATACGCAGTATTTT. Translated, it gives CASSVAAWAGHTDTQYF.

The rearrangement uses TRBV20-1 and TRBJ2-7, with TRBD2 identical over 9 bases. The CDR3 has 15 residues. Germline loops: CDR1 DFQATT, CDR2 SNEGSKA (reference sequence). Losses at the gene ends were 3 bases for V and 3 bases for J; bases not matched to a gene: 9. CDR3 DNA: TGCAGTGCTAGTGTGGTAGCGGGAGTTGACTACGAGCAGTACTTC. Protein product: CSASVVAGVDYEQYF.

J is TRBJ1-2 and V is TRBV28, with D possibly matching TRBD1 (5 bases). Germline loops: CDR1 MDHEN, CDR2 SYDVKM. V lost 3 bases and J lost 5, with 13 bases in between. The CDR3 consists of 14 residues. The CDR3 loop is CASSLGGYLYGYTF. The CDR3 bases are TGTGCCAGCAGTTTGGGGGGGTATTTGTATGGCTACACCTTC.

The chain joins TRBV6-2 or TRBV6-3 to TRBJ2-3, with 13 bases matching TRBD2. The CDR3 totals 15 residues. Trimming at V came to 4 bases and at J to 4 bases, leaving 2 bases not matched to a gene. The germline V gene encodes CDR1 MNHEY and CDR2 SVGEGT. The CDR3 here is CASSWTSGGPDTQYF. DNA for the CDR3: TGTGCCAGCAGTTGGACTAGCGGGGGCCCAGATACGCAGTATTTT.

CDR3: CASSVRGASYEQYF. CDR3 nucleotides: TGTGCCAGCAGCGTACGGGGTGCGTCCTACGAGCAGTACTTC. This sequence joins TRBV13 and TRBJ2-7; possibly TRBD2 for D (5 bases). CDR3 size: 14 residues. The V end lost 5 bases, the J end lost 1 base, and 12 bases lay between the germline ends. Germline assignment: CDR1 PRHDT and CDR2 FYEKMQ (reference sequence).

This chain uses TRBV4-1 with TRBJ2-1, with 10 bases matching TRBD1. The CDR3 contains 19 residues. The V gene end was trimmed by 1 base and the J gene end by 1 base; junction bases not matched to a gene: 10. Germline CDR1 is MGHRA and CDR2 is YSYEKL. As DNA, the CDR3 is TGCGCCAGCAGCCAAGGGTCCTCGGGACAGGGGAATTCCTACAATGAGCAGTTCTTC. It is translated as CASSQGSSGQGNSYNEQFF.

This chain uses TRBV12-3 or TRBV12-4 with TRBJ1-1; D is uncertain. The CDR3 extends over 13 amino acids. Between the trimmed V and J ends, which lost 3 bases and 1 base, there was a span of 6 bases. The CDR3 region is CASSFKRNTEAFF. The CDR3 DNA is TGTGCCAGCAGTTTTAAGAGGAACACTGAAGCTTTCTTT.

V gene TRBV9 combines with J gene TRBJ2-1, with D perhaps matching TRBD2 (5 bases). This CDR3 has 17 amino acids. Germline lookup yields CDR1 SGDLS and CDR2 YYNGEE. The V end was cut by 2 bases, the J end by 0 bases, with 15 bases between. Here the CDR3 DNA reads TGTGCCAGCAGCGTGACGGGATTCAGGAGCTCCTACAATGAGCAGTTCTTC. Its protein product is CASSVTGFRSSYNEQFF.

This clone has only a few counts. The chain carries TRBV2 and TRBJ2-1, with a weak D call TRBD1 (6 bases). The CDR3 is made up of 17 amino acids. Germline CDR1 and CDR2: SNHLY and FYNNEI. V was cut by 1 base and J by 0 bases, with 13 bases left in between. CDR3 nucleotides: TGTGCCAGCAGTGAAGAGACAGGTAGATTCTCCTACAATGAGCAGTTCTTC. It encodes CASSEETGRFSYNEQFF.

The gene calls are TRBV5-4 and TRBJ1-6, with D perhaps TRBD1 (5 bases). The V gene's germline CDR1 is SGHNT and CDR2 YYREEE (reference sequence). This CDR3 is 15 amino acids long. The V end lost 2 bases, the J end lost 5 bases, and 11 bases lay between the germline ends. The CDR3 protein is CASSFSGPDNSPLHF. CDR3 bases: TGTGCCAGCAGCTTCTCAGGGCCCGATAATTCACCCCTCCACTTT.

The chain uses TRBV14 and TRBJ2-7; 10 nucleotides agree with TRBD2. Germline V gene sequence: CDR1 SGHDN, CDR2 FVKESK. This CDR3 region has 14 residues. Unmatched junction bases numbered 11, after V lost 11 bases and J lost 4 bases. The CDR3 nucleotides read TGTGCCTCTGCTCGGACTAGCGGCGTTTACGAGCAGTACTTC. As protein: CASARTSGVYEQYF.

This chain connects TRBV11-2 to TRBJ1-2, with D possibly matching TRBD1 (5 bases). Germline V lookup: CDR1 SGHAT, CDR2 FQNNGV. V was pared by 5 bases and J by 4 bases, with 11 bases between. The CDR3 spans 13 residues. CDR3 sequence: CASSPSGGYGYTF. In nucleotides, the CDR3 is TGTGCCAGCAGCCCCTCCGGGGGCTATGGCTACACCTTC.

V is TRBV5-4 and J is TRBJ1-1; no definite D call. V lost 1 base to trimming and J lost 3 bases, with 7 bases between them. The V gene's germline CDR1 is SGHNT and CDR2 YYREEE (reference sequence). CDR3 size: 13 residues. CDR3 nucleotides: TGTGCCAGCAGCTTGTCCCCCTACACTGAAGCTTTCTTT. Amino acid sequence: CASSLSPYTEAFF.

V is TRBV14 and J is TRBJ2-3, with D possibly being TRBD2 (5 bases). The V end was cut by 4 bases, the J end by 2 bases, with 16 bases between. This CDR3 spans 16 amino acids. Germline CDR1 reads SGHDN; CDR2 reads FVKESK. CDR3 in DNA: TGTGCCAGCAGCCGCCCCGGGATCGCGGTCACAGATACGCAGTATTTT. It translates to CASSRPGIAVTDTQYF.

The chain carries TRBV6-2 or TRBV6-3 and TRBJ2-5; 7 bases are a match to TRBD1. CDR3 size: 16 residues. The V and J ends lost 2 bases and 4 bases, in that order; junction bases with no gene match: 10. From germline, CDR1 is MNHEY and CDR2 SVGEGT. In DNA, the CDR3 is TGTGCCAGCAGTTACCCCCAGGGGGTGGATCGAGAGACCCAGTACTTC. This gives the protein CASSYPQGVDRETQYF.

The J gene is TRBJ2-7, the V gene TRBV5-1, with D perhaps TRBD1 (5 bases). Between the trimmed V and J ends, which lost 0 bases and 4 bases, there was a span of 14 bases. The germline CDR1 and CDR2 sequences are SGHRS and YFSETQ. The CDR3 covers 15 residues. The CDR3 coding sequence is TGCGCCAGCAGCTTGGCGAGGCAGGGTGGGTACGAGCAGTACTTC. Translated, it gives CASSLARQGGYEQYF.

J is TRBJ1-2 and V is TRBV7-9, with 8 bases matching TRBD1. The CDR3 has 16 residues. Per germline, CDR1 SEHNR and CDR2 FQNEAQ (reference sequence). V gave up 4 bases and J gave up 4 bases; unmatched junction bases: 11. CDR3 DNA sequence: TGTGCCAGCAGCTCCTGGACAGGGAAGGCGTTCTATGGCTACACCTTC. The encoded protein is CASSSWTGKAFYGYTF.

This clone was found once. DNA for the CDR3: TGTGCCAGCAGGATACTAGCGGTCAGCTCCTACAATGAGCAGTTCTTC. Translated, it gives CASRILAVSSYNEQFF. The chain links TRBV2 to TRBJ2-1, with 8 bases that match TRBD2. The CDR3 loop spans 16 amino acids. Looked up from germline, CDR1 is SNHLY and CDR2 is FYNNEI. V lost 6 bases, J lost 0 bases, and 7 bases stayed unmatched. Using reference TRBV2 and TRBJ2-1 for the parts outside the CDR3, the full variable domain is EPEVTQTPSHQVTQMGQEVILRCVPISNHLYFYWYRQILGQKVEFLVSFYNNEISEKSEIFDDQFSVERPDGSNFTLKIRSTKLEDSAMYFCASRILAVSSYNEQFFGPGTRLTVL.

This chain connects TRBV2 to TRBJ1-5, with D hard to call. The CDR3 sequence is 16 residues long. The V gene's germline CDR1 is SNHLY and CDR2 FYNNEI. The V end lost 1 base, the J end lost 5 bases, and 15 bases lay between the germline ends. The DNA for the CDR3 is TGTGCCAGCAGTGAAGTAAGGTCCGTCAGCGATCAGCCCCAGCATTTT. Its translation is CASSEVRSVSDQPQHF.

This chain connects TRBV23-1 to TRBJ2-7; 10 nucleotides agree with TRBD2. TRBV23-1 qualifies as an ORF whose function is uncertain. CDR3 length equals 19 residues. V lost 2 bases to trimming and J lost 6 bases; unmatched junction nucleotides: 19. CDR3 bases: TGCGCCAGCAGTCAACAACGATGGACTAGCGGTCTAGAGGGAAGCGAGCAGTACTTC. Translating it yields CASSQQRWTSGLEGSEQYF.

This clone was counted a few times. CDR3 nucleotides: TGCAGTGCCGCGAGGACTGATACGCAGTATTTT. This codes for CSAARTDTQYF. The chain employs TRBV20-1 and TRBJ2-3; D is perhaps TRBD2 (5 bases). The CDR3 runs 11 residues. The V gene's germline CDR1 is DFQATT and CDR2 SNEGSKA (reference sequence). The V end was cut by 6 bases, the J end by 6 bases, with 10 bases between.